These 29 T cell receptor beta chains came from one sample sequenced in a study of blood T cell repertoires in COVID-19. TCRdb's copy holds only in-frame clones and misses some; the assay was immunoSEQ multiplex PCR. The repertoire holds about 100,000 clones, with 90% to 95% as singletons. The sample taken for sequencing was peripheral blood. These receptors were taken from a man aged 50-59 years with acute or convalescent COVID-19.

The chain employs TRBV7-2 and TRBJ1-1; D not certain. The V end lost 3 bases, the J end lost 3 bases, and 11 bases lay between the germline ends. There are 14 residues in the CDR3. Germline CDR1 SGHTA, CDR2 FQGNSA. DNA of the CDR3: TGTGCCAGCAGCTTGAGGGCCAGCTACACTGAAGCTTTCTTT. Its protein is CASSLRASYTEAFF. The whole variable domain, remainder taken from reference TRBV7-2 and TRBJ1-1, is GAGVSQSPSNKVTEKGKDVELRCDPISGHTALYWYRQSLGQGLEFLIYFQGNSAPDKSGLPSDRFSAERTGGSVSTLTIQRTQQEDSAVYLCASSLRASYTEAFFGQGTRLTVV.

The chain links TRBV7-9 to TRBJ1-1; a weak D match, TRBD1 (6 bases). This CDR3 has 17 residues. V was cut by 1 base and J by 3 bases, with 18 bases left in between. Per the germline V gene, CDR1 is SEHNR and CDR2 is FQNEAQ (reference sequence). The CDR3 DNA is TGTGCCAGCAGCTTAGAGCAGGGGCTGATTTCTGACACTGAAGCTTTCTTT. Protein product: CASSLEQGLISDTEAFF.

The chain couples TRBV5-8 to TRBJ2-3, with 7 bases matching TRBD1. With V trimmed by 0 bases and J by 3 bases, 13 bases remained unmatched. Germline values: CDR1 SGHTS, CDR2 YDEGEE. The CDR3 contains 18 residues. The CDR3 loop reads CASSLGLRRDRKTDTQYF. In DNA, the CDR3 is TGTGCCAGCAGCTTGGGGTTACGCCGGGACAGAAAAACAGATACGCAGTATTTT.

This chain joins TRBV7-9 and TRBJ1-2; 9 nucleotides match TRBD1. The junction had 9 bases not matched to a gene; V was cut back by 5 bases and J by 2 bases. Germline lookup yields CDR1 SEHNR and CDR2 FQNEAQ (reference sequence). This CDR3 is built from 16 residues. The CDR3 spells CASSQLPGQGNYGYTF. CDR3 nucleotide sequence: TGTGCCAGCAGCCAGCTGCCGGGACAGGGCAACTATGGCTACACCTTC.

The chain has TRBV7-2 and TRBJ2-2; D is unresolved. Germline CDR1 is SGHTA and CDR2 is FQGNSA. V lost 5 bases and J lost 1, with 8 bases in between. This CDR3 comprises 14 residues. CDR3 coding DNA: TGTGCCAGCAGCCCCAGACAGAACACCGGGGAGCTGTTTTTT. Translating it yields CASSPRQNTGELFF.

V gene TRBV2 combines with J gene TRBJ2-7; D may be TRBD1 (6 bases). The CDR3 sequence is 15 residues long. V lost 5 bases to trimming and J lost 5 bases, with 19 bases between them. Per the germline V gene, CDR1 is SNHLY and CDR2 is FYNNEI. CDR3 protein: CASSRNPEQGDEQYF. The CDR3 DNA sequence: TGTGCCAGCAGTAGAAATCCGGAACAGGGTGACGAGCAGTACTTC.

V and J are TRBV5-8 and TRBJ1-4; 7 bases fit TRBD1. CDR3 length: 15 residues. J gave up 4 bases and V 1 base, and 4 bases lay outside the gene matches. Germline CDR1 and CDR2: SGHTS and YDEGEE. The CDR3 DNA is TGTGCCAGCAGCTTGTACGGGACAGTTAATGAAAAACTGTTTTTT. This encodes CASSLYGTVNEKLFF.

The gene calls are TRBV19 and TRBJ2-5; D call uncertain. The CDR3 spans 13 residues. Trimming cost V 3 bases and J 1 base, with 6 bases left between them. CDR1 and CDR2 from the germline V gene are LNHDA and SQIVND (reference sequence). The CDR3 coding sequence is TGTGCCAGTAGTATGGTAGCCCAAGAGACCCAGTACTTC. Protein: CASSMVAQETQYF.

V gene TRBV7-9 combines with J gene TRBJ1-1; the D gene is possibly TRBD1 (5 bases). This CDR3 comprises 15 residues. Germline CDR1 and CDR2: SEHNR and FQNEAQ (reference sequence). The V end was cut by 5 bases, the J end by 1 base, with 14 bases between. The CDR3 sequence is CASSPSDTGNTEAFF. The DNA for the CDR3 is TGTGCCAGCAGCCCCTCCGACACAGGGAACACTGAAGCTTTCTTT.

The CDR3 reads CASSSTTGRETQYF. In nucleotides, the CDR3 is TGTGCCAGCAGTTCCACGACAGGGAGAGAGACCCAGTACTTC. The chain combines TRBV6-2 or TRBV6-3 with TRBJ2-5; 7 positions match TRBD1. The CDR3 is made up of 14 amino acids. V shed 4 bases, J shed 4 bases, and the junction held 6 bases outside the gene matches. Germline CDR1 and CDR2: MNHEY and SVGEGT.

V and J are TRBV19 and TRBJ1-1; no clear D gene. Trimming pared 4 bases from V and 4 bases from J, leaving 10 bases between. Germline V gene data show CDR1 as LNHDA and CDR2 as SQIVND (reference sequence). The CDR3 runs 13 residues. The DNA of the CDR3 is TGTGCCAGTAGTAGAGAACAGTCCACTGAAGCTTTCTTT. Translated, it gives CASSREQSTEAFF.

The chain employs TRBV25-1 and TRBJ2-1; TRBD1 agrees at 7 bases. The germline V gene encodes CDR1 MGHDK and CDR2 SYGVNS. V shed 3 bases, J shed 5 bases, and the junction held 10 bases outside the gene matches. The CDR3 is 16 residues long. CDR3 residues: CASSEETGTENNEQFF. The CDR3 coding sequence is TGTGCCAGCAGTGAGGAAACCGGGACAGAAAACAATGAGCAGTTCTTC.

This clone was recorded only once. This sequence joins TRBV5-6 and TRBJ1-6; D is unclear. Looked up from germline, CDR1 is SGHDT and CDR2 is YYEEEE. The length of the CDR3 is 14 residues. Trimming took 1 base from V and 6 from J, leaving 8 bases between them. In nucleotides, the CDR3 is TGTGCCAGCAGCTTGCCAGATCTTAATTCACCCCTCCACTTT. Translated, it gives CASSLPDLNSPLHF. The whole variable domain, filled in from reference TRBV5-6 and TRBJ1-6, reads DAGVTQSPTHLIKTRGQQVTLRCSPKSGHDTVSWYQQALGQGPQFIFQYYEEEERQRGNFPDRFSGHQFPNYSSELNVNALLLGDSALYLCASSLPDLNSPLHFGNGTRLTVT.

The chain combines TRBV12-3 or TRBV12-4 with TRBJ1-1; 9 positions match TRBD1. Germline trimming cut 4 bases from V and 6 bases from J; bases unmatched to any gene: 0. The CDR3 spans 12 residues. DNA for the CDR3: TGTGCCAGCAGTTGGACAGGGGCTGAAGCTTTCTTT. It codes for CASSWTGAEAFF.

The chain recombines TRBV2 with TRBJ1-3, with D perhaps TRBD1 (6 bases). CDR1 and CDR2 from the germline V gene are SNHLY and FYNNEI. The CDR3 sequence is 18 residues long. Between the trimmed V and J ends, which lost 8 bases and 0 bases, there was a span of 23 bases. In DNA form, the CDR3 reads TGTGCCAGCCAACAGGGCCCATACCCCTCCTTCTCTGGAAACACCATATATTTT. Protein: CASQQGPYPSFSGNTIYF.

The V gene is TRBV7-9, the J gene TRBJ1-2; D is unclear. The V end lost 3 bases, the J end lost 5 bases, and 13 bases lay between the germline ends. Germline V gives CDR1 SEHNR, CDR2 FQNEAQ (reference sequence). The CDR3 has 14 residues. Here the CDR3 reads CASSLKNNGYGYTF. The CDR3 DNA is TGTGCCAGCAGCTTGAAAAATAACGGGTATGGCTACACCTTC.

The chain uses TRBV4-2 and TRBJ1-6, with 8 bases matching TRBD1. CDR1 and CDR2 (germline): LGHNA, YNFKEQ. Unmatched junction bases numbered 9, after V lost 1 base and J lost 7 bases. CDR3 length equals 17 residues. Here the CDR3 DNA reads TGTGCCAGCAGCCAAGGTTCCGTGACAGGGGAAAATTCACCCCTCCACTTT. Translation: CASSQGSVTGENSPLHF.

The rearrangement links TRBV27 to TRBJ2-7; 13 bases map to TRBD2. V lost 8 bases, J lost 0 bases, and 1 base stayed unmatched. The CDR3 length is 14 residues. From germline, CDR1 is MNHEY and CDR2 SMNVEV (reference sequence). CDR3 DNA: TGTGCCAGCCGACTAGCGGGAGGCTCCTACGAGCAGTACTTC. This gives the protein CASRLAGGSYEQYF.

V usage is TRBV9 and J usage is TRBJ1-1, with D perhaps TRBD1 (6 bases). CDR3 length: 16 residues. Germline V CDR1 and CDR2: SGDLS, YYNGEE. Trimming pared 4 bases from V and 4 bases from J, leaving 20 bases between. This CDR3 reads CASSPLKTGIGTEAFF. CDR3 in DNA: TGTGCCAGCAGCCCACTCAAAACAGGGATAGGCACTGAAGCTTTCTTT.

CDR3 sequence (DNA): TGTGCCAGCAGCCAGGGGGAGTTCTCTGGGGCCAACGTCCTGACTTTC. This translates into CASSQGEFSGANVLTF. This chain links TRBV28 with TRBJ2-6, with 7 bases matching TRBD1. The CDR3 loop spans 16 amino acids. Germline assignment: CDR1 MDHEN and CDR2 SYDVKM. Trimming removed 6 bases from V and 0 bases from J; junction bases left unmatched: 5.

The chain uses TRBV27 and TRBJ1-4; D is unresolved. The germline gives CDR1 MNHEY, CDR2 SMNVEV (reference sequence). The CDR3 totals 15 residues. V dropped 6 bases and J dropped 0 bases, with 11 bases sitting between them. CDR3 protein: CASRLGVATNEKLFF. CDR3 bases: TGTGCCAGCAGGTTAGGAGTTGCAACTAATGAAAAACTGTTTTTT.

This chain joins TRBV12-5 and TRBJ1-2, with D possibly TRBD1 on 5 matching bases. V was cut by 6 bases and J by 4 bases, with 12 bases left in between. CDR1 and CDR2 (germline): LGHNT, FRNRAP. This CDR3 is 13 amino acids long. This CDR3 reads CASGSGGSYGYTF. For the CDR3, the DNA is TGTGCTAGTGGCTCGGGGGGATCCTATGGCTACACCTTC.

Here the CDR3 DNA reads TGTGCCAGCAGCCCCGAGCTTACCCAGGGAGGTCAGCCCCAGCATTTT. Translation gives CASSPELTQGGQPQHF. The chain couples TRBV5-5 to TRBJ1-5, with a tentative D call TRBD1 (5 bases). The CDR3 consists of 16 residues. The germline V gene encodes CDR1 SGHKS and CDR2 YYEKEE (reference sequence). V was trimmed by 4 bases and J by 6 bases, leaving 20 bases between them.

The gene calls are TRBV11-3 and TRBJ1-1; weak D call: TRBD1 (6 bases). The CDR3 consists of 13 residues. In germline, CDR1 is SGHNT, CDR2 YENEEA. V lost 5 bases and J 1 base, leaving 8 bases between the germline ends. The CDR3 DNA follows: TGTGCCAGCAGCCTGACAGGGAACACTGAAGCTTTCTTT. Translated: CASSLTGNTEAFF.

The chain uses TRBV12-3 or TRBV12-4 and TRBJ1-2; D gene uncertain. This CDR3 spans 11 amino acids. The V end was cut by 6 bases, the J end by 7 bases, with 9 bases between. CDR3 sequence reads: CASRAGSGYTF. DNA for the CDR3: TGTGCCAGCAGGGCCGGGAGTGGCTACACCTTC.

The chain uses TRBV19 and TRBJ1-5; maybe TRBD1 (5 bases). V was trimmed by 2 bases and J by 1 base, leaving 9 bases between them. This CDR3 has 15 residues. Germline values: CDR1 LNHDA, CDR2 SQIVND (reference sequence). The CDR3 spells CASSITGRSNQPQHF. The CDR3 DNA reads TGTGCCAGTAGTATAACAGGTCGGAGCAATCAGCCCCAGCATTTT.

This chain joins TRBV10-3 and TRBJ2-7; 9 nucleotides line up with TRBD2. V was clipped by 10 bases and J by 1 base; unmatched bases: 5. The V gene's germline CDR1 is ENHRY and CDR2 SYGVKD. The CDR3 has 13 residues. The CDR3 reads CATSSGGSYEQYF. The CDR3 coding sequence is TGTGCCACCAGCAGCGGGGGGTCCTACGAGCAGTACTTC.

This chain uses TRBV19 with TRBJ2-5; 10 bases are a match to TRBD2. This CDR3 comprises 15 residues. The V segment lost 4 bases and the J segment 1 base; nucleotides outside the gene matches: 3. From germline, CDR1 is LNHDA and CDR2 SQIVND (reference sequence). In DNA, the CDR3 is TGTGCCAGTAGTAAAAAGCGGGGGGGCCAAGAGACCCAGTACTTC. Amino acids: CASSKKRGGQETQYF.

The gene calls are TRBV23-1 and TRBJ1-2, with 8 bases that match TRBD1. TRBV23-1 is identified as an open reading frame with a role that is uncertain. With 6 bases clipped from V and 8 bases from J, the junction kept 8 bases outside the gene matches. CDR3 size: 13 residues. The CDR3 sequence: CASSQDRDEGYTF. CDR3 DNA: TGCGCCAGCAGCCAGGACAGGGACGAAGGCTACACCTTC.